This record concerns one T cell receptor beta chain sequence. The table came from immunoSEQ multiplex PCR; TCRdb's copy has only in-frame clones and leaves some out. Of fewer than 80,000 clones in the sample, approximately 90% were seen once. The sample comes from a study of blood T cell repertoires in COVID-19. Germline lookup yields CDR1 LGHDT and CDR2 YNNKEL (reference sequence). The CDR3 runs to 11 residues. The V end was cut by 3 bases, the J end by 6 bases, with 5 bases between. The source is a human donor in a cohort sampled during active COVID-19. The sample taken for sequencing was peripheral blood. This chain joins TRBV3-1 (or the pseudogene TRBV3-2) and TRBJ1-2; D is unresolved. In DNA form, the CDR3 reads TGTGCCAGCAGCCAGAGCAATGGCTACACCTTC. Translation: CASSQSNGYTF.